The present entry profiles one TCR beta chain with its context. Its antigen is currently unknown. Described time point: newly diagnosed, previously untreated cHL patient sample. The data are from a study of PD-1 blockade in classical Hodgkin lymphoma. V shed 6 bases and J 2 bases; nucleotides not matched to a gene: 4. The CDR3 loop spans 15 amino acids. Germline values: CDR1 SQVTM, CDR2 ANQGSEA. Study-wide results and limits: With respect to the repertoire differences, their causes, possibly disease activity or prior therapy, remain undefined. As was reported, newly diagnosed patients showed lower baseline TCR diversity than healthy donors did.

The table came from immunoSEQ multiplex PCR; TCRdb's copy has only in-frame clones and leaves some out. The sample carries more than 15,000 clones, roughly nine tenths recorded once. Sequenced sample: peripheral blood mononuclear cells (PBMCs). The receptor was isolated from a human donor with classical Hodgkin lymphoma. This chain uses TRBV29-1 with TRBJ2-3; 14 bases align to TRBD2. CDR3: CSVQGLAGVTDTQYF. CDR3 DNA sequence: TGCAGCGTCCAGGGACTAGCGGGAGTCACAGATACGCAGTATTTT.